This T cell receptor (beta chain) came from a study of post-analysis software for immune sequencing data. Study-level background: Some patients lacked subtype; others had relapsing-remitting, secondary progressive or progressive-relapsing disease. Study findings and constraints: TRBV5-6, TRBV5-1 and TRBV20-1 were among five TRBV segments more frequent in patients than controls.

The TCR beta cDNA libraries carried unique molecular identifiers. Roughly 500,000 cDNA molecules were obtained from about 0.98 to 11 million T cells. TCRdb processed the PCR reads anew with MiXCR; each CDR3 protein has one entry. The table lists roughly 670,000 distinct CDR3 sequences, around 60% of them singletons, with approximately 11% in the top ten. The CDR3 contains 15 residues. J lost 1 base, V lost 6 bases, and 6 bases had no gene match. On this clonotype itself: Its antigen remains unknown.

The TCR sequence derives from a girl aged 2-10 years with multiple sclerosis. This chain links TRBV12-3 or TRBV12-4 with TRBJ2-3; 8 nucleotides align to TRBD2. Input material: blood. The CDR3 coding sequence is TGTGCCAGCAGCCGCCACGGGGGGGGCACAGATACGCAGTATTTT. Amino acid sequence: CASSRHGGGTDTQYF.